This TCR beta chain was found in a study of OX40 agonist ivuxolimab in advanced cancers. The wider study: The eligibility criteria allowed prior anti-PD-1, anti-PD-L1 or anti-CTLA-4 therapy, and 30% to 45% had some. The study, taken as a whole, reports: Among some nonresponders, normalized T-cell clonal expansion was also low. CD4+ T cells averaged fewer expanded clones than CD8+ T cells.

The germline gives CDR1 MDHEN, CDR2 SYDVKM. CDR3 length equals 14 residues. With 3 bases removed from V and 8 bases from J, the gap between germline ends came to 14 bases. Baseline, cycle 4 day 1, and cycle 7 day 1 were the blood sampling points. With respect to this clone: No antigen is known for it.

Repertoires were generated with immunoSEQ multiplex PCR, while TCRdb's copy carries only in-frame clones and drops some. The sample comprises about 25,000 clones, 75% to 85% of which are singletons, and around a quarter rests with the top ten. The receptor was isolated from an adult with an advanced solid tumor such as melanoma, head and neck, liver or kidney cancer. The gene calls are TRBV28 and TRBJ2-1, with D uncertain. Sample: CD4+ or CD8+ T cells sorted from blood, taken in a trial of the OX40 agonist ivuxolimab. The CDR3 region is CASSFPGDIYEQFF. In nucleotides, the CDR3 is TGTGCCAGCAGTTTCCCAGGAGATATCTATGAGCAGTTCTTC. The complete variable domain, with remaining parts taken from reference TRBV28 and TRBJ2-1, reads DVKVTQSSRYLVKRTGEKVFLECVQDMDHENMFWYRQDPGLGLRLIYFSYDVKMKEKGDIPEGYSVSREKKERFSLILESASTNQTSMYLCASSFPGDIYEQFFGPGTRLTVL.